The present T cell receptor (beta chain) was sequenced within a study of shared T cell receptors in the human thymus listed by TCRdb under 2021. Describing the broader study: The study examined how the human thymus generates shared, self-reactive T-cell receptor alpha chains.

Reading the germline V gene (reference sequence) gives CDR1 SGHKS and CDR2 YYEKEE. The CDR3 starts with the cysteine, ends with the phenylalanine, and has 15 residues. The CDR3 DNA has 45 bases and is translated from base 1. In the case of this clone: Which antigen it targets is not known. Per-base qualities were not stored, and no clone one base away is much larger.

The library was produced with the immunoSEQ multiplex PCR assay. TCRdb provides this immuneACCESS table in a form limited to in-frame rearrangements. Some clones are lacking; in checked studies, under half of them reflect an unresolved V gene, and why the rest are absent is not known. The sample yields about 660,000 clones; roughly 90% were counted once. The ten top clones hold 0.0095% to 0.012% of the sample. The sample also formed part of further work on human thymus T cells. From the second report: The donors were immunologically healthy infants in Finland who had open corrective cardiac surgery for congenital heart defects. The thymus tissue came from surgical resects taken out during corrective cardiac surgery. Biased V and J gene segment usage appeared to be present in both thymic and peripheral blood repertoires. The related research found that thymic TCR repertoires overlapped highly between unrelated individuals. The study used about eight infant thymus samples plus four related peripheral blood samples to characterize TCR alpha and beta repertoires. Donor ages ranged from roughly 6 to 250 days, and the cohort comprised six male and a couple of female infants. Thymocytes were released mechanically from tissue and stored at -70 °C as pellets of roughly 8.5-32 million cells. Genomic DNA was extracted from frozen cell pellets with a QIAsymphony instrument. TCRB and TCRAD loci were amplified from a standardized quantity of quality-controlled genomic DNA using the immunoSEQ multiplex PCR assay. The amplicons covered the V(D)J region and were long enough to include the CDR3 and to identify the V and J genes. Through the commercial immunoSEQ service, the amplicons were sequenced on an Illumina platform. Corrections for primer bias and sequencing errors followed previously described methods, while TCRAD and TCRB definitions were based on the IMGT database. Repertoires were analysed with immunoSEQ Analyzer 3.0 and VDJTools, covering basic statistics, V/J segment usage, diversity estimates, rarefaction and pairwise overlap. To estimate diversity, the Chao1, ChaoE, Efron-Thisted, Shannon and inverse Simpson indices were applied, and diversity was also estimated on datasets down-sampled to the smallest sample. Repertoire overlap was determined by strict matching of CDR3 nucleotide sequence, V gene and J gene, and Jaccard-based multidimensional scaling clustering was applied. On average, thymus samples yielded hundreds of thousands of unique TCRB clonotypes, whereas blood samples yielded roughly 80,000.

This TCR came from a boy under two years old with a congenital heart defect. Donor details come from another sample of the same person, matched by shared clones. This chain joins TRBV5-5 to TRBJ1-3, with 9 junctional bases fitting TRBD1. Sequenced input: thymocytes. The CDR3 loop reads CGSWTGTGSGNTIYF. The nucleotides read TGTGGATCTTGGACCGGGACAGGGTCTGGAAACACCATATATTTT.